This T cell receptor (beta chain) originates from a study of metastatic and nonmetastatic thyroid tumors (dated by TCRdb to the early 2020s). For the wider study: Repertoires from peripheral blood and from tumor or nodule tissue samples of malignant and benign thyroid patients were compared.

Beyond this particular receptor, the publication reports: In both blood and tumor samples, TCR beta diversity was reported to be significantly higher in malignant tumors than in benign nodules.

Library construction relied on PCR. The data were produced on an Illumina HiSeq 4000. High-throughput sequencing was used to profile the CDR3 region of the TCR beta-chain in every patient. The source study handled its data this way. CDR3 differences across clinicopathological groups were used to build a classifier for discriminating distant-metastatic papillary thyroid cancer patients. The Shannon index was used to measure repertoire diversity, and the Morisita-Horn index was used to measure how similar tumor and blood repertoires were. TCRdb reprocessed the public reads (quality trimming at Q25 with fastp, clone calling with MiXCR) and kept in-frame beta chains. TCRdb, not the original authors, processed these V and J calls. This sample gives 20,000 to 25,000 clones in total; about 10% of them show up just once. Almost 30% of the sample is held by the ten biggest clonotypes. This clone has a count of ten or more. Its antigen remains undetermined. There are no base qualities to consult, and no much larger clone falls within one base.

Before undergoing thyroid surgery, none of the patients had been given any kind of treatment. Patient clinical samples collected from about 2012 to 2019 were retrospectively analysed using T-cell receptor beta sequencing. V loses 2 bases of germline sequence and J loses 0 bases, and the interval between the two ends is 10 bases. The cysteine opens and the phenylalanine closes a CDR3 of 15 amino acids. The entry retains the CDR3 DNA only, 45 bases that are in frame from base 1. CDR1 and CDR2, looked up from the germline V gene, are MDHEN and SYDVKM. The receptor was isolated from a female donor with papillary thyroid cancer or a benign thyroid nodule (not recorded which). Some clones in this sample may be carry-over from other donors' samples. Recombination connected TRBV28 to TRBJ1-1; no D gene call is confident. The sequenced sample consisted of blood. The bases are TGTGCCAGCAGTTTACCGAAGGCCGTGAACACTGAAGCTTTCTTT. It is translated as CASSLPKAVNTEAFF. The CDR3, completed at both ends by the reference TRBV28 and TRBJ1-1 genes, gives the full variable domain DVKVTQSSRYLVKRTGEKVFLECVQDMDHENMFWYRQDPGLGLRLIYFSYDVKMKEKGDIPEGYSVSREKKERFSLILESASTNQTSMYLCASSLPKAVNTEAFFGQGTRLTVV.